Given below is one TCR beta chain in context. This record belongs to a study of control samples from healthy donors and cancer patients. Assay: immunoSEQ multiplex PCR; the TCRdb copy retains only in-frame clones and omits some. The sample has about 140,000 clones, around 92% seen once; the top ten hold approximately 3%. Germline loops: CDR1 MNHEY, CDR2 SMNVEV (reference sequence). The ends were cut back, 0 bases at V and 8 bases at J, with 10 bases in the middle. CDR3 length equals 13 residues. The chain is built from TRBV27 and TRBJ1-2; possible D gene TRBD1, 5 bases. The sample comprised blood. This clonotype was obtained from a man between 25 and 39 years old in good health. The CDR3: CASSLSARDGYTF. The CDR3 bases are TGTGCCAGCAGTTTATCGGCACGGGACGGCTACACCTTC.